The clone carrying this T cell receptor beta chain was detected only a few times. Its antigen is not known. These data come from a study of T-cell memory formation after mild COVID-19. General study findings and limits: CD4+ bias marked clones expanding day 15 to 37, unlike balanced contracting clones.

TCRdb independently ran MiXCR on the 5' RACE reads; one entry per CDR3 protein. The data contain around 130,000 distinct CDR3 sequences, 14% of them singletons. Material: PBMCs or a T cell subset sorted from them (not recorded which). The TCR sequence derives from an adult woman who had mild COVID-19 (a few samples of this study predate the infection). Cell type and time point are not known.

CDR3 sequence (DNA): TGTGCCAGCAGTTTAGTACAGGGGGCTTACGAGCAGTACTTC. Translation gives CASSLVQGAYEQYF. V is TRBV12-3 or TRBV12-4 and J is TRBJ2-7, with TRBD1 identical over 9 bases. Trimming at V came to 1 base and at J to 4 bases, leaving 2 bases not matched to a gene. The CDR3 loop spans 14 amino acids.